What follows are 21 T cell receptor beta chains derived from one specimen sequenced in a study of early T cells in non-severe SARS-CoV-2 infection. TCRdb fed the 5' RACE reads into MiXCR, producing one record per CDR3 protein. The sample contains around 52,000 distinct CDR3 sequences, approximately 6.7% of which appear only once. Sequencing input: whole blood. The receptor source for this set is an adult who was a healthcare worker with PCR-confirmed SARS-CoV-2 infection or an uninfected control (not recorded which).

V is TRBV7-3 and J is TRBJ2-3; tentatively, D is TRBD2 (6 bases). Trimming stripped 2 bases from V and 1 base from J, with 22 bases between. CDR3 length: 19 amino acids. Germline CDR1 is SGHTA and CDR2 is FQGTGA. CDR3 coding DNA: TGTGCCAGCAGCTTAGTAGGCTTAGCGGTCGGCTGGGGCACAGATACGCAGTATTTT. This sequence encodes CASSLVGLAVGWGTDTQYF.

This clonotype turned up a few times. The gene calls are TRBV2 and TRBJ2-3; TRBD2 aligns across 7 bases. The CDR3 extends over 13 amino acids. V gave up 9 bases and J gave up 2 bases; unmatched junction bases: 5. Germline values: CDR1 SNHLY, CDR2 FYNNEI. The CDR3 region is CASRSGTTDTQYF. CDR3 nucleotides: TGTGCCAGTAGAAGCGGGACCACAGATACGCAGTATTTT. Combining the CDR3 with reference TRBV2 and TRBJ2-3 gives the whole variable domain EPEVTQTPSHQVTQMGQEVILRCVPISNHLYFYWYRQILGQKVEFLVSFYNNEISEKSEIFDDQFSVERPDGSNFTLKIRSTKLEDSAMYFCASRSGTTDTQYFGPGTRLTVL.

V usage is TRBV10-3 and J usage is TRBJ2-7; D remains unclear. Germline V gene data show CDR1 as ENHRY and CDR2 as SYGVKD. Trimming took 0 bases from V and 0 from J, leaving 9 bases between them. This CDR3 spans 15 amino acids. The CDR3 DNA reads as TGTGCCATCAGTGAGTCAGGGCAGACCTCCTACGAGCAGTACTTC. This translates into CAISESGQTSYEQYF.

This clonotype was seen a few times. This chain links TRBV20-1 with TRBJ1-3; D not certain. Germline CDR1 reads DFQATT; CDR2 reads SNEGSKA (reference sequence). This CDR3 is built from 11 residues. V was shortened by 7 bases and J by 6 bases, with 10 bases between the two germline ends. The CDR3 here is CSGGVENTIYF. The CDR3 DNA sequence: TGCAGTGGCGGGGTTGAAAACACCATATATTTT.

This clonotype was picked up many times. The chain is built from TRBV5-1 and TRBJ2-3; weak D call: TRBD1 (5 bases). This CDR3 spans 13 amino acids. CDR1 and CDR2 (germline): SGHRS, YFSETQ. V dropped 7 bases and J dropped 4 bases, with 13 bases sitting between them. The CDR3 here is CASHTGRADTQYF. CDR3 coding DNA: TGCGCCAGCCATACAGGTCGCGCAGATACGCAGTATTTT.

The chain combines TRBV11-2 with TRBJ1-1; D is ambiguous. CDR3 length: 13 amino acids. CDR1 is SGHAT, CDR2 FQNNGV, per germline. The V end lost 5 bases, the J end lost 0 bases, and 7 bases lay between the germline ends. The DNA of the CDR3 is TGTGCCAGCAGCGTAAACATGAACACTGAAGCTTTCTTT. Its protein product is CASSVNMNTEAFF.

The chain recombines TRBV24-1 with TRBJ2-2, with 9 bases lining up with TRBD1. J gave up 5 bases and V 9 bases, and 6 bases lay outside the gene matches. Germline-derived CDR1 and CDR2 are KGHDR and SFDVKD. The CDR3 totals 14 residues. CDR3 amino acids: CATQGQGRTGELFF. The CDR3 DNA sequence: TGTGCCACCCAAGGACAGGGGAGGACCGGGGAGCTGTTTTTT.

Many counts were recorded for this clonotype. This chain joins TRBV6-2 or TRBV6-3 and TRBJ1-1; D remains ambiguous. Germline loops: CDR1 MNHEY, CDR2 SVGEGT. CDR3 length equals 13 residues. Trimming removed 4 bases at V and 1 base at J, with 7 bases between. The CDR3 loop is CASSFDGNTEAFF. DNA for the CDR3: TGTGCCAGCAGTTTCGACGGGAACACTGAAGCTTTCTTT.

This clonotype was recorded at least ten times. The CDR3 nucleotides read TGCAGTGCTCCAGACGGGGGCTCCTACAATGAGCAGTTCTTC. Its protein is CSAPDGGSYNEQFF. This chain joins TRBV20-1 and TRBJ2-1; TRBD2 might be the D (6 bases). Germline CDR1 and CDR2: DFQATT and SNEGSKA (reference sequence). There are 14 residues in the CDR3. The V end lost 5 bases, the J end lost 0 bases, and 11 bases lay between the germline ends.

This clonotype appeared many times. The V call is TRBV7-9, the J call TRBJ2-7, with TRBD1 identical over 8 bases. Germline CDR1 reads SEHNR; CDR2 reads FQNEAQ (reference sequence). This CDR3 contains 17 residues. V gave up 2 bases and J gave up 1 base; unmatched junction bases: 10. As DNA, the CDR3 is TGTGCCAGCAGCTTACCAATCAGGGGGCACCCTTCCTACGAGCAGTACTTC. Amino acid sequence: CASSLPIRGHPSYEQYF.

This clonotype was seen at least ten times. The rearrangement joins TRBV20-1 to TRBJ2-7; 11 positions match TRBD2. There are 16 residues in the CDR3. Germline V lookup: CDR1 DFQATT, CDR2 SNEGSKA (reference sequence). V shed 6 bases and J 6 bases; nucleotides not matched to a gene: 16. CDR3 in DNA: TGCAGTGCCCGACAGTCCGGGACTAGCGGCACCTCCGAGCAGTACTTC. Translating it yields CSARQSGTSGTSEQYF.

The chain links TRBV7-2 to TRBJ2-1, with 7 bases fitting TRBD2. Germline V gives CDR1 SGHTA, CDR2 FQGNSA. V trimming: 7 bases; J trimming: 1 base; junction bases outside the gene matches: 7. The CDR3 is made up of 15 amino acids. The CDR3 bases are TGTGCCAGCATCCGGGGGGACGGTTCCTACAATGAGCAGTTCTTC. Translation: CASIRGDGSYNEQFF.

The chain has TRBV4-3 and TRBJ2-3; the match to TRBD2 covers 7 bases. Germline V gene lookup returns CDR1 LGHNA and CDR2 YSLEER. V dropped 0 bases and J dropped 1; count of bases not matched to a gene: 4. This CDR3 region has 16 residues. The CDR3 sequence: CASSQDLSGGTDTQYF. CDR3 bases: TGCGCCAGCAGCCAAGATCTAAGCGGGGGCACAGATACGCAGTATTTT.

Ten or more counts support this clonotype. This sequence joins TRBV24-1 and TRBJ2-1; D is unresolved. V was cut by 5 bases and J by 5 bases, with 9 bases left in between. CDR1 is KGHDR and CDR2 is SFDVKD in the germline V gene. This CDR3 spans 13 amino acids. CDR3 DNA: TGTGCCACCAGTGTAGGATCAGACAATGAGCAGTTCTTC. This translates into CATSVGSDNEQFF.

Ten or more counts support this clonotype. CDR3 sequence: CASSSNRGGGSGNTIYF. The CDR3 DNA is TGTGCCAGCAGCTCAAACAGGGGAGGGGGCTCTGGAAACACCATATATTTT. The chain uses TRBV7-8 and TRBJ1-3; 7 bases fit TRBD1. Germline CDR1 is SGHVS and CDR2 is FQNEAQ. The CDR3 extends over 17 amino acids. V dropped 4 bases and J dropped 0; count of bases not matched to a gene: 9.

This clonotype was seen repeatedly, ten times or more. The chain recombines TRBV5-1 with TRBJ1-6; 10 bases line up with TRBD1. This CDR3 spans 18 amino acids. The ends lost 6 bases at V and 1 base at J; junction bases unmatched: 10. Germline CDR1 SGHRS, CDR2 YFSETQ. This chain's CDR3 is CASTPGTGEASYNSPLHF. In DNA, the CDR3 is TGCGCCAGCACCCCGGGGACAGGGGAAGCGTCCTATAATTCACCCCTCCACTTT.

The table lists this clonotype with many counts. This CDR3 is CASSYGRRNSPLHF. The CDR3 nucleotides read TGTGCCAGCAGTTACGGGAGGAGGAATTCACCCCTCCACTTT. The rearrangement links TRBV6-5 to TRBJ1-6; no clear D. V lost 2 bases to trimming and J lost 7 bases, with 9 bases between them. CDR3 length: 14 residues. Germline V lookup: CDR1 MNHEY, CDR2 SVGAGI.

This chain connects TRBV20-1 to TRBJ2-7, with D perhaps TRBD2 (6 bases). This CDR3 contains 14 residues. Trimming removed 0 bases at V and 0 bases at J, with 9 bases between. Looked up from germline, CDR1 is DFQATT and CDR2 is SNEGSKA (reference sequence). In nucleotides, the CDR3 is TGCAGTGCTAGAGATATGCGGGACTCCTACGAGCAGTACTTC. Translation: CSARDMRDSYEQYF.

The J gene is TRBJ1-4, the V gene TRBV7-6, with 7 bases matching TRBD1. The length of the CDR3 is 17 residues. With 2 bases clipped from V and 0 bases from J, the junction kept 6 bases outside the gene matches. Germline-derived CDR1 and CDR2 are SGHVS and FNYEAQ. The CDR3 sequence: CASSLRGQLATNEKLFF. The CDR3 coding sequence is TGTGCCAGCAGCTTAAGGGGACAGCTCGCAACTAATGAAAAACTGTTTTTT.

About this clonotype itself: This may be a read error, as it is one base from a much larger clone. The genes are TRBV11-2 and TRBJ2-3; a weak D match, TRBD1 (6 bases). This CDR3 region has 18 residues. The germline CDR1 and CDR2 sequences are SGHAT and FQNNGV. The CDR3 region is CACSPGAGRRGSTDTQYF. CDR3 sequence (DNA): TGTGCCTGCAGCCCAGGGGCAGGGCGTCGAGGGAGCACAGATACGCAGTATTTT. Complete variable domain (other parts from reference TRBV11-2 and TRBJ2-3): EAGVAQSPRYKIIEKRQSVAFWCNPISGHATLYWYQQILGQGPKLLIQFQNNGVVDDSQLPKDRFSAERLKGVDSTLKIQPAKLEDSAVYLCACSPGAGRRGSTDTQYFGPGTRLTVL.

This clonotype was detected only a few times. The CDR3 is CASSFYSSSTRTYEQYF. The CDR3 DNA sequence: TGTGCCAGCAGTTTTTATTCGTCCTCAACCAGAACCTACGAGCAGTACTTC. This chain uses TRBV12-3 or TRBV12-4 with TRBJ2-7; D is uncertain. This CDR3 region has 17 residues. V was trimmed by 3 bases and J by 2 bases, leaving 20 bases between them.